Given below is one T cell receptor beta chain in context. The CDR3 is 14 residues long. With V trimmed by 7 bases and J by 4 bases, 6 bases remained unmatched. Germline CDR1 MNHNS, CDR2 SASEGT. These data come from a study of CD8 T cells in Susac syndrome. TEMRA cells were enriched by FACS, while CD8+ and CD4+ T cells were obtained through a negative isolation that was performed magnetically. Reverse transcription used roughly 0.45 to 1 ug RNA and random hexamers. TCRdb re-called the immunoSEQ multiplex PCR reads with MiXCR, one entry per CDR3 protein. The sample records a few hundred thousand distinct CDR3 sequences, about 93% being singletons.

This chain links TRBV6-1 with TRBJ2-2; 7 bases match TRBD2. The sample taken for sequencing was CD4+ T cells from PBMCs. The source is a human donor with multiple sclerosis. CDR3 sequence: CASTRAGATGELFF. CDR3 bases: TGTGCCAGCACCAGGGCGGGAGCCACCGGGGAGCTGTTTTTT.